A single TCR beta chain is shown here with its context. This sample was included in a study of blood T cell repertoires in COVID-19. The wider study: Nucleic acid was either cDNA or gDNA, and it came from T cells, B-cell-depleted T cells, or PBMCs.

Per the original data handling: Reference gene primers were amplified, and this amplification served to estimate nucleated cell counts. The assay was immunoSEQ multiplex PCR, and TCRdb's table has in-frame clones only and misses some. D and trimming come from the DNA, and the V and J calls and clone size come from that table. The sample lists 180,000 or so clones; about 88% were seen once. The CDR3 consists of 17 residues. Per the germline V gene, CDR1 is SGHRS and CDR2 is YFSETQ. Trimming at V came to 0 bases and at J to 6 bases, leaving 7 bases not matched to a gene. V is TRBV5-1 and J is TRBJ2-1; 12 bases are shared with TRBD2. The sample consisted of peripheral blood. The receptor's source is a man aged 18 to 29 with active or convalescent COVID-19. The CDR3 DNA follows: TGCGCCAGCAGCTTGGATACTAGCGGGAGGAGGAGCAATGAGCAGTTCTTC. As protein: CASSLDTSGRRSNEQFF. Combining the CDR3 with reference TRBV5-1 and TRBJ2-1 gives the whole variable domain KAGVTQTPRYLIKTRGQQVTLSCSPISGHRSVSWYQQTPGQGLQFLFEYFSETQRNKGNFPGRFSGRQFSNSRSEMNVSTLELGDSALYLCASSLDTSGRRSNEQFFGPGTRLTVL.